This TCR beta chain was recovered during a study of CD8+CD57+ T cells in acquired aplastic anemia. It was genomic DNA that served as the template for profiling TCR beta VDJ and CDR3. TCRdb analysed the reads with MiXCR anew, one entry per CDR3 protein. The repertoire holds some 210,000 distinct CDR3 sequences, with roughly 55% as singletons. Sequencing was performed on sorted CD4+, CD8+, or CD8+CD57+ T cells (not recorded which) from PBMCs. The sequence was collected from a human donor in good health.

The CDR3 DNA reads TGTGCCAGCAGCGTCATGGGACAGGGGAACACTGAAGCTTTCTTT. Translating it yields CASSVMGQGNTEAFF. The rearrangement joins TRBV9 to TRBJ1-1; TRBD1 matches 9 bases. The J segment lost 1 base and the V segment lost 2 bases, leaving 3 bases of the junction unmatched. CDR1 is SGDLS, CDR2 YYNGEE, per germline. The CDR3 is 15 amino acids. Together with reference TRBV9 and TRBJ1-1, the CDR3 gives the full variable domain: DSGVTQTPKHLITATGQRVTLRCSPRSGDLSVYWYQQSLDQGLQFLIQYYNGEERAKGNILERFSAQQFPDLHSELNLSSLELGDSALYFCASSVMGQGNTEAFFGQGTRLTVV.